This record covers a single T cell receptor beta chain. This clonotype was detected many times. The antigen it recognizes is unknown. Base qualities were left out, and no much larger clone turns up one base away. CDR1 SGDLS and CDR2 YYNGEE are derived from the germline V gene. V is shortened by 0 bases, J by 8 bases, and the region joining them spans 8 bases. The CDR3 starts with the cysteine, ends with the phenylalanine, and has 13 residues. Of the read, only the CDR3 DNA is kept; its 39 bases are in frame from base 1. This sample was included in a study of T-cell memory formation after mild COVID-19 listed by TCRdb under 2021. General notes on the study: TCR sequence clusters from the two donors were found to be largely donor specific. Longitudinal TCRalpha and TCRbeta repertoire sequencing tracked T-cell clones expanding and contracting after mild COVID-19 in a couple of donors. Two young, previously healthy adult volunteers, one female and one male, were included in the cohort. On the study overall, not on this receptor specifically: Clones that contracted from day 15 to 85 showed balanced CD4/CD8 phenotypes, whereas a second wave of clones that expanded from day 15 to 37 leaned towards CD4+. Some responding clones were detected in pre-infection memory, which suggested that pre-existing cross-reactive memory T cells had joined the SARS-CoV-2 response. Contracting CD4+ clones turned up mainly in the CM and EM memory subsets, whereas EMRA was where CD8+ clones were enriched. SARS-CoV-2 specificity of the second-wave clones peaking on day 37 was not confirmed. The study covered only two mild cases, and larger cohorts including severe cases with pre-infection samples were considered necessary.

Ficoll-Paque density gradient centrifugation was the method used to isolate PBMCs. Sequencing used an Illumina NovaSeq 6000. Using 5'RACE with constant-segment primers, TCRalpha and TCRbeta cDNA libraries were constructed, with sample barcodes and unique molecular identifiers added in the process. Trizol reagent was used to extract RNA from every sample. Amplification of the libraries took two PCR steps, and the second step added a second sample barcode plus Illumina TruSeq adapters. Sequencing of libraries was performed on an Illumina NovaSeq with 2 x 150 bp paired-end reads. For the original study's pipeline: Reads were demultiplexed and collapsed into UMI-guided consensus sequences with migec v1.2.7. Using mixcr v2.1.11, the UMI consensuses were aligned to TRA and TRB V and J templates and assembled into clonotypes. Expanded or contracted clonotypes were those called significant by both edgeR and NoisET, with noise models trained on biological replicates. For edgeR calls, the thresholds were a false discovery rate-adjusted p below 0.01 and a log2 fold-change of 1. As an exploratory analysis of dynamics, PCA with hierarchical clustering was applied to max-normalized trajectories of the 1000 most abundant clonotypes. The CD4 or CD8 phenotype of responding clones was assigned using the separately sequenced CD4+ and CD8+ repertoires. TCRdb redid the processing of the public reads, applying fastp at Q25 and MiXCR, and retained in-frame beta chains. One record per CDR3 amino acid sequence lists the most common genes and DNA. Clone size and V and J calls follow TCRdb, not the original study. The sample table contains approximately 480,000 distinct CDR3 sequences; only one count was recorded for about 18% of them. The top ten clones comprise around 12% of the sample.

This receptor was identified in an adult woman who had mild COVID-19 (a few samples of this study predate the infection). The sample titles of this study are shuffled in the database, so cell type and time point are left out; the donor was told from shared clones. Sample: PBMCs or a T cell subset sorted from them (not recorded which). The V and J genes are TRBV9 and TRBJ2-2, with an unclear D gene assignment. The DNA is TGTGCCAGCAGCGTAGAGATAGGAGGGGAGCTGTTTTTT. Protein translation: CASSVEIGGELFF.